This record covers a single T cell receptor beta chain. Its antigen is unknown. The sample is drawn from a study of Graves' ophthalmopathy and Graves' hyperthyroidism. Trimming stripped 11 bases from V and 4 bases from J, with 14 bases between. Germline V gene sequence: CDR1 LNHDA, CDR2 SQIVND (reference sequence). This CDR3 contains 13 residues. The sequenced template was RNA, covering the TCR beta CDR3 region. Amplification began with first-round RT-PCR using HTBI primers, then second-round multiplex PCR was performed. TCRdb reprocessed the multiplex PCR reads with MiXCR, giving one entry per CDR3 protein. The sample lists about 740,000 distinct CDR3 sequences, roughly two fifths occurring once. Study-wide results and limits: Appearing in blood as well were most expanded thyroid clonotypes above 0.001 frequency.

The TCR sequence derives from an adult man with Graves' ophthalmopathy. The J gene is TRBJ2-2, the V gene TRBV19; D perhaps matches TRBD1 (6 bases). The sample taken for sequencing was peripheral blood. CDR3 coding DNA: TGTGCCGCTAAGGACAGCTTCACCGGGGAGCTGTTTTTT. Translation: CAAKDSFTGELFF.